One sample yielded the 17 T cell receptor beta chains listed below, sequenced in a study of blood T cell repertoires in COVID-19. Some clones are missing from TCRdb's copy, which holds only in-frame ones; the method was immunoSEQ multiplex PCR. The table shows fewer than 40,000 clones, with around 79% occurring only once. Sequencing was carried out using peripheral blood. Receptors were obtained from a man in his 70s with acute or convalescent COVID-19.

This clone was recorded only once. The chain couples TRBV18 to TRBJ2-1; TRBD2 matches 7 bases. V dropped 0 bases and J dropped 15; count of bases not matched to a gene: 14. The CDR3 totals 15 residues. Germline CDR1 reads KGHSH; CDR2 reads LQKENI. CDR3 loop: CASSPPRGGGDAWFF. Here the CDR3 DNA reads TGTGCCAGCTCACCACCTCGCGGGGGAGGGGACGCGTGGTTCTTC.

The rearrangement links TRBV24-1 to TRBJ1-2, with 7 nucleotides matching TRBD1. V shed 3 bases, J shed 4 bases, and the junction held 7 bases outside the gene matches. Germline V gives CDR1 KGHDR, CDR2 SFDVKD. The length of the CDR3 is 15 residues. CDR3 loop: CATSDLRGGVYGYTF. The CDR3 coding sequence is TGTGCCACCAGTGATCTCAGAGGGGGCGTCTATGGCTACACCTTC.

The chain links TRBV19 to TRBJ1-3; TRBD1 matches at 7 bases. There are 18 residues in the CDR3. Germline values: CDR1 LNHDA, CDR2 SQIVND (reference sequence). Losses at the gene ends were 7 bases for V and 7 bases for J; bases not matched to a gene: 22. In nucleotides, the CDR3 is TGTGCCAGTATTTCAGGTGGGACAGCCTCCTCTGGATGGAACACCATATATTTT. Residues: CASISGGTASSGWNTIYF.

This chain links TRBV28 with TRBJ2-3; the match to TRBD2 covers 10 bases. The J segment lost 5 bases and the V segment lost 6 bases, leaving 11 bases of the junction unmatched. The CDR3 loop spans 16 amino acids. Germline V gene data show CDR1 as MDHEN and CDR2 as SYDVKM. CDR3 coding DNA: TGTGCCAGCAGCCAATCCGGGACTAGCGCTAGAGATACGCAGTATTTT. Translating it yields CASSQSGTSARDTQYF. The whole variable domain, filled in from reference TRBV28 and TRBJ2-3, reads DVKVTQSSRYLVKRTGEKVFLECVQDMDHENMFWYRQDPGLGLRLIYFSYDVKMKEKGDIPEGYSVSREKKERFSLILESASTNQTSMYLCASSQSGTSARDTQYFGPGTRLTVL.

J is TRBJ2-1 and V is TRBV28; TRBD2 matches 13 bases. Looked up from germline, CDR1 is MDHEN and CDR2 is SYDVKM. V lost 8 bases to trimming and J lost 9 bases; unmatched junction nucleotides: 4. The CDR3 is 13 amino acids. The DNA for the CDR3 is TGTGCCAGCCGGACTAGCGGGAGCGGTGAGCAGTTCTTC. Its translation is CASRTSGSGEQFF.

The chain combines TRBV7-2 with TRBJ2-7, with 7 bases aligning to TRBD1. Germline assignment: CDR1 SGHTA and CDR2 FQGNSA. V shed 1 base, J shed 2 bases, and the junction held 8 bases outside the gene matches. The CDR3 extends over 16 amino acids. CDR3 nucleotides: TGTGCCAGCAGCTTAGGATATAAACAGGGGCCCTACGAGCAGTACTTC. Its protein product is CASSLGYKQGPYEQYF.

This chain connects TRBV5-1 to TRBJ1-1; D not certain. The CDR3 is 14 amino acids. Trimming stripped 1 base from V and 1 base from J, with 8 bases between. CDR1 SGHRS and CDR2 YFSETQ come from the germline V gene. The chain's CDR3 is CASSLSSSNTEAFF. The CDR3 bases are TGCGCCAGCAGCTTGTCCAGTTCGAACACTGAAGCTTTCTTT. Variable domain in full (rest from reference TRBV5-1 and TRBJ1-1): KAGVTQTPRYLIKTRGQQVTLSCSPISGHRSVSWYQQTPGQGLQFLFEYFSETQRNKGNFPGRFSGRQFSNSRSEMNVSTLELGDSALYLCASSLSSSNTEAFFGQGTRLTVV.

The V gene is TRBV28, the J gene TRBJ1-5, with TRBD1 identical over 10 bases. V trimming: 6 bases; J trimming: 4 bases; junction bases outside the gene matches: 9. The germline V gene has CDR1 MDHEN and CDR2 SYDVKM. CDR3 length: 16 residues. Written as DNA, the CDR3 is TGTGCCAGCAGGCCTTCCGACAGGGGGCGAAATCAGCCCCAGCATTTT. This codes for CASRPSDRGRNQPQHF.

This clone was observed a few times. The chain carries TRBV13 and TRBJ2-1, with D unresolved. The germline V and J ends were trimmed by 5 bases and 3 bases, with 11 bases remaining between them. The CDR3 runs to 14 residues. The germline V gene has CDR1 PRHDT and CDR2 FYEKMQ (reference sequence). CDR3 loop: CASSETRSYNEQFF. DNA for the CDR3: TGTGCCAGCAGCGAGACGAGGAGCTACAATGAGCAGTTCTTC.

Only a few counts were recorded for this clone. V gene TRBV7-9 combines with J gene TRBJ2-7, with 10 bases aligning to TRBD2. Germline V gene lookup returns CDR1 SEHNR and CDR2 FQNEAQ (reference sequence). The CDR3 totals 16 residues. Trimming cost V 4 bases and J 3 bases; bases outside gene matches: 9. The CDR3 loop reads CASSSLTSGKVYEQYF. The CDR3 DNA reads TGTGCCAGCAGCTCCCTTACTAGCGGGAAGGTCTACGAGCAGTACTTC.

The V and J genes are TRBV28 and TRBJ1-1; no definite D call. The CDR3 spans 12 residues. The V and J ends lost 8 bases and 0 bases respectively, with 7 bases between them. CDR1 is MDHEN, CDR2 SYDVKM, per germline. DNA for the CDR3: TGTGCCAGCGAGGGTCTGAACACTGAAGCTTTCTTT. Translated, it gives CASEGLNTEAFF.

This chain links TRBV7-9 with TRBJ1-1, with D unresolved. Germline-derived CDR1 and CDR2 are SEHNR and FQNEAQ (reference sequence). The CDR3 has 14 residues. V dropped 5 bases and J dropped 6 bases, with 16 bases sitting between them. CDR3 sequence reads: CASSPTERVAEAFF. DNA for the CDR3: TGTGCCAGCAGCCCTACCGAGAGGGTCGCTGAAGCTTTCTTT.

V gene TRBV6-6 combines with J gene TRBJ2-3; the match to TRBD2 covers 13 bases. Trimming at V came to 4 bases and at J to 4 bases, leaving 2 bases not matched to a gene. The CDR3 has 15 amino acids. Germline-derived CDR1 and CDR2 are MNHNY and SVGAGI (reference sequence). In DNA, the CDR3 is TGTGCCAGCAGTTGGACTAGCGGGAGATCAGATACGCAGTATTTT. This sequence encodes CASSWTSGRSDTQYF.

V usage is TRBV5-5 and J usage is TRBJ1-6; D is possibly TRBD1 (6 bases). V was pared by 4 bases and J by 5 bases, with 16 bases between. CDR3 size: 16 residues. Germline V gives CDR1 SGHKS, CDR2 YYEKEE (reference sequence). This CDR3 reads CASSVTGTFDNSPLHF. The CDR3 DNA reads TGTGCCAGCAGCGTCACCGGGACATTCGATAATTCACCCCTCCACTTT.

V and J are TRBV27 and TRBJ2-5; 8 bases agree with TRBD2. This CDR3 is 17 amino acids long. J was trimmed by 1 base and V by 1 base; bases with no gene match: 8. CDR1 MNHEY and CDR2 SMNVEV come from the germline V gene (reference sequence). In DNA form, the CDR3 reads TGTGCCAGCAGTTTATACGCGGGACTAGAGTTCCAAGAGACCCAGTACTTC. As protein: CASSLYAGLEFQETQYF.

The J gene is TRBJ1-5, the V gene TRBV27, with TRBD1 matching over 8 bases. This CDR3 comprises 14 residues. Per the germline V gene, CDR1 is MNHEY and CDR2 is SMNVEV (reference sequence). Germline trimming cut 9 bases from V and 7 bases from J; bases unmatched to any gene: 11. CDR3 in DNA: TGTGCCAGTATGGCAGGGACAGGAGGACAGCCCCAGCATTTT. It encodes CASMAGTGGQPQHF.

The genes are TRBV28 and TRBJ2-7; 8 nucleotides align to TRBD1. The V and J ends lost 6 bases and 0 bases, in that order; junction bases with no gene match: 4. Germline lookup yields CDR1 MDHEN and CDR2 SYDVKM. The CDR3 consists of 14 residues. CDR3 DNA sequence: TGTGCCAGCAGCCGGACAGGGTCCTCCTACGAGCAGTACTTC. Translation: CASSRTGSSYEQYF.